This TCR beta chain originates from a study of cytomegalovirus exposure and HLA in healthy donors. The PCR contained 60 Vbeta and 13 Jbeta primers. Sequencing used immunoSEQ multiplex PCR; TCRdb keeps in-frame clones, though not all of them. Here the sample spans 220,000 or so clones, approximately 78% being singletons. The CDR3 covers 14 residues. Between the trimmed V and J ends, which lost 5 bases and 0 bases, there was a span of 10 bases. Germline V gene sequence: CDR1 SNHLY, CDR2 FYNNEI. Sequencing was carried out using PBMCs. The V gene is TRBV2, the J gene TRBJ1-2; the D gene is possibly TRBD1 (5 bases). The sequence derives from a woman aged 35 to 49 in good health and CMV-seronegative. This chain's CDR3 is CASSKDTANYGYTF. The DNA of the CDR3 is TGTGCCAGCAGTAAGGACACAGCTAACTATGGCTACACCTTC.